These T cell receptor beta chains were read from a single sample in a study of T cells in Graves' hyperthyroidism and ophthalmopathy. TCRdb itself ran the multiplex PCR reads through MiXCR, one entry per CDR3 protein. This sample has hundreds of thousands of distinct CDR3 sequences, with 17% found just once. The sample consisted of blood. The receptors derive from a woman aged 55-75 years with Graves' ophthalmopathy. Both conserved end residues are part of each CDR3. Fields, in order: clone size, D gene, V gene, J gene, CDR3 protein, CDR3 DNA. D genes are given only for firm matches. Size values are once, few and many counts, or a class for expanded clones, and some rows have none.

many	NA	TRBV7-2	TRBJ2-5	CASSLAREETQYF	TGTGCCAGCAGCTTAGCGCGGGAAGAGACCCAGTACTTC
many	NA	TRBV18	TRBJ2-1	CASSPGHTYNEQFF	TGTGCCAGCTCACCGGGACATACCTACAATGAGCAGTTCTTC
many	NA	TRBV3-1	TRBJ1-4	CASSPPPGYEKLFF	TGTGCCAGCAGCCCCCCGCCGGGTTATGAAAAACTGTTTTTT
NA	NA	TRBV5-1	TRBJ1-6	CASSLDSTENNSPLHF	TGCGCCAGCAGCTTGGACAGTACCGAAAATAATTCACCCCTCCACTTT
many	NA	TRBV20-1	TRBJ1-5	CSARSTENQPQHF	TGCAGTGCTAGATCGACGGAAAATCAGCCCCAGCATTTT
NA	TRBD2	TRBV4-2	TRBJ2-1	CASSQDLGLASYNEQFF	TGTGCCAGCAGCCAAGATCTCGGACTAGCCTCCTACAATGAGCAGTTCTTC
many	NA	TRBV6-2/TRBV6-3	TRBJ2-7	CASSSTGSSSSYEQYF	TGTGCCAGCAGTTCTACCGGGAGCTCGAGCTCCTACGAGCAGTACTTC
few	NA	TRBV6-1	TRBJ1-4	CASSPQGPGEKLFF	TGTGCCAGCAGTCCGCAGGGACCGGGTGAAAAACTGTTTTTT
NA	NA	TRBV4-3	TRBJ2-5	CASSQGNGNGETQYF	TGCGCCAGCAGCCAAGGGAACGGGAACGGGGAGACCCAGTACTTC
many	TRBD2	TRBV30	TRBJ2-7	CAWSVGGSSYEQYF	TGTGCCTGGAGTGTAGGCGGGAGCTCCTACGAGCAGTACTTC
NA	TRBD1	TRBV29-1	TRBJ2-3	CSVRTGRWDTQYF	TGCAGCGTTAGGACAGGGAGGTGGGATACGCAGTATTTT
many	TRBD1	TRBV2	TRBJ1-4	CASQGAGEKLFF	TGTGCCAGCCAGGGGGCTGGGGAAAAACTGTTTTTT
NA	NA	TRBV6-1	TRBJ2-2	CASSRRLAQGAGELFF	TGTGCCAGCAGCCGCAGACTAGCCCAGGGGGCCGGGGAGCTGTTTTTT
many	NA	TRBV6-1	TRBJ1-1	CASSGRLNTEAFF	TGTGCCAGCAGTGGACGGCTGAACACTGAAGCTTTCTTT
many	NA	TRBV12-3/TRBV12-4	TRBJ2-3	CASSLVGADTQYF	TGTGCCAGCAGCTTAGTGGGAGCAGATACGCAGTATTTT
few	NA	TRBV7-2	TRBJ2-5	CASSLDSVETQYF	TGTGCCAGCAGCTTAGATTCTGTGGAGACCCAGTACTTC
many	NA	TRBV4-2	TRBJ1-2	CASSQDRGNYGYTF	TGTGCCAGCAGCCAAGACCGGGGAAACTATGGCTACACCTTC
many	TRBD1	TRBV5-1	TRBJ2-3	CASSPQGAWTDTQYF	TGCGCCAGCAGCCCACAGGGGGCTTGGACAGATACGCAGTATTTT
many	TRBD1	TRBV10-3	TRBJ2-7	CAISVDRASDEQYF	TGTGCCATCAGTGTGGACAGGGCGTCGGACGAGCAGTACTTC
NA	TRBD1	TRBV4-3	TRBJ1-6	CASSQADRGGFTLHF	TGCGCCAGCAGCCAAGCCGACAGGGGAGGGTTTACCCTCCACTTT
many	NA	TRBV5-1	TRBJ1-1	CASRLSQMNTEAFF	TGCGCCAGCAGACTGAGCCAGATGAACACTGAAGCTTTCTTT
many	TRBD2	TRBV11-2	TRBJ2-7	CASSPQTSGSYEQYF	TGTGCCAGCAGCCCGCAAACTAGCGGGAGCTACGAGCAGTACTTC
many	TRBD2	TRBV5-1	TRBJ2-7	CASGSSGGSYEQYF	TGCGCCAGCGGCTCTAGCGGGGGGTCCTACGAGCAGTACTTC
many	TRBD1	TRBV2	TRBJ1-5	CASSTDRGSGQPQHF	TGTGCCAGCAGTACGGACAGGGGTTCGGGACAGCCCCAGCATTTT
many	NA	TRBV6-2/TRBV6-3	TRBJ1-5	CACAAETGQPQHF	TGTGCATGCGCGGCGGAGACTGGTCAGCCCCAGCATTTT
many	NA	TRBV6-1	TRBJ2-5	CASSFGGHQETQYF	TGTGCCAGCAGTTTCGGGGGACACCAAGAGACCCAGTACTTC
NA	TRBD2	TRBV20-1	TRBJ2-3	CSAAGGGADTQYF	TGCAGTGCGGCGGGAGGGGGAGCAGATACGCAGTATTTT
few	NA	TRBV20-1	TRBJ2-5	CSAPHSSGQGETQYF	TGCAGTGCTCCACACTCTAGCGGCCAGGGGGAGACCCAGTACTTC
NA	NA	TRBV4-3	TRBJ1-6	CASSQRRESPLHF	TGCGCCAGCAGCCAGCGCCGGGAATCACCCCTCCACTTT
few	NA	TRBV5-8	TRBJ2-5	CASSSGASRQETQYF	TGTGCCAGCAGCTCGGGGGCTAGCAGGCAAGAGACCCAGTACTTC
few	TRBD1	TRBV5-1	TRBJ1-3	CASSPTQGAGNTIYF	TGCGCCAGCAGTCCCACCCAGGGGGCTGGAAACACCATATATTTT
NA	NA	TRBV19	TRBJ1-1	CASTPAVYTEAFF	TGTGCCAGTACCCCAGCAGTTTACACTGAAGCTTTCTTT
many	TRBD1	TRBV6-1	TRBJ2-5	CASSRRQGEETQYF	TGTGCCAGCAGTAGGAGACAGGGGGAAGAGACCCAGTACTTC
few	NA	TRBV18	TRBJ1-2	CASSPTRVDRRIYGYTF	TGTGCCAGCTCACCAACGAGGGTAGACCGACGGATCTATGGCTACACCTTC
NA	NA	TRBV18	TRBJ2-7	CASSPSLSLGRGVQQYF	TGTGCCAGCTCACCATCATTATCTCTGGGCAGGGGGGTCCAGCAGTACTTC
many	NA	TRBV29-1	TRBJ1-1	CSVESGATEAFF	TGCAGCGTTGAATCAGGGGCCACTGAAGCTTTCTTT
few	TRBD2	TRBV4-2	TRBJ2-7	CASSGSGGRYEQYF	TGTGCCAGCTCGGGTAGCGGGGGGCGGTACGAGCAGTACTTC
many	NA	TRBV7-2	TRBJ2-2	CASSLVVEHGELFF	TGTGCCAGCAGCTTAGTGGTAGAACACGGGGAGCTGTTTTTT
many	NA	TRBV7-3	TRBJ2-3	CASSSGPTDTQYF	TGTGCCAGCAGTTCGGGCCCAACAGATACGCAGTATTTT
many	NA	TRBV7-9	TRBJ1-6	CASSISSAPLHF	TGTGCCAGCAGCATCAGTTCTGCACCCCTCCACTTT
NA	TRBD1	TRBV7-2	TRBJ2-7	CASSRGGTGYEQYF	TGTGCCAGCAGCAGAGGCGGGACAGGGTACGAGCAGTACTTC
NA	TRBD1	TRBV11-2	TRBJ1-1	CASSRQGTEAFF	TGTGCCAGCAGCCGACAGGGCACTGAAGCTTTCTTT
many	NA	TRBV7-6	TRBJ2-1	CASSLARREQFF	TGTGCCAGCAGCTTAGCCCGTCGGGAGCAGTTCTTC
many	NA	TRBV12-3/TRBV12-4	TRBJ1-2	CASSRVNTSPGYTF	TGTGCCAGCAGTCGTGTTAACACTTCCCCAGGCTACACCTTC